The 27 T cell receptor beta chains below all came from one sample that was sequenced in a study of shared clonotypes between healthy human individuals (dated by TCRdb to 2019 to 2021). Libraries were constructed by the immunoSEQ multiplex PCR assay. The clones in this table, taken by TCRdb from immuneACCESS, are in-frame only. Not every clone is retained; where verified, under half of the shortfall comes from an unresolved V gene, and the cause of the rest is unknown. The sample contains around 1.6 million clones, approximately 98% of them found a single time. The ten largest make up about 0.45% of the sample. Material for sequencing was naive CD4+ T cells sorted from blood. Explained via the paper, the cell subset or site label denotes: CD45RA+ positively selected. The receptors stem from a man aged 25-40 years in good health.

J is TRBJ2-2 and V is TRBV7-9; the D is unclear. The germline V and J ends were trimmed by 3 bases and 0 bases, with 5 bases remaining between them. The germline V gene encodes CDR1 SEHNR and CDR2 FQNEAQ (reference sequence). The CDR3 length is 14 residues. CDR3 protein: CASSLESNTGELFF. In DNA, the CDR3 is TGTGCCAGCAGCTTGGAATCGAACACCGGGGAGCTGTTTTTT.

The rearrangement joins TRBV6-1 to TRBJ2-6; D gene uncertain. This CDR3 is built from 13 residues. Deletions cut 6 bases from V and 2 bases from J, with 5 bases between. CDR1 is MNHNS and CDR2 is SASEGT in the germline V gene. The CDR3 here is CASSLPGANVLTF. DNA of the CDR3: TGTGCCAGCAGCCTCCCTGGGGCCAACGTCCTGACTTTC.

The genes are TRBV5-4 and TRBJ2-2; D unclear. Between the trimmed V and J ends, which lost 2 bases and 0 bases, there was a span of 14 bases. Looked up from germline, CDR1 is SGHNT and CDR2 is YYREEE (reference sequence). The CDR3 spans 17 residues. The CDR3, as DNA: TGTGCCAGCAGCTTCGCCGGGCTAGTCGCGAACACCGGGGAGCTGTTTTTT. It codes for CASSFAGLVANTGELFF.

About this clone itself: At the DNA level, this CDR3 is encoded by other sequences in the same sample as well. The chain uses TRBV6-5 and TRBJ2-3; D gene ambiguous. Looked up from germline, CDR1 is MNHEY and CDR2 is SVGAGI. Trimming shortened V by 2 bases and J by 4 bases, and 4 bases separated the two germline ends. This CDR3 region has 12 residues. DNA of the CDR3: TGTGCCAGCAGTTACCCTCCAGATACGCAGTATTTT. It is translated as CASSYPPDTQYF.

This clone is a singleton in its sample. The rearrangement links TRBV2 to TRBJ2-7; 12 nucleotides agree with TRBD1. The CDR3 is 15 amino acids. Germline V lookup: CDR1 SNHLY, CDR2 FYNNEI. Losses at the gene ends were 6 bases for V and 6 bases for J; bases not matched to a gene: 9. This CDR3 reads CASRTFGTGGSEQYF. The CDR3 DNA reads as TGTGCCAGCAGGACGTTCGGGACAGGGGGCTCCGAGCAGTACTTC.

The chain recombines TRBV29-1 with TRBJ2-1; 8 bases are shared with TRBD2. The CDR3 runs 13 residues. Germline assignment: CDR1 SQVTM and CDR2 ANQGSEA. J gave up 0 bases and V 8 bases, and 3 bases lay outside the gene matches. CDR3 nucleotide sequence: TGCAGCTCGAGCGGGAGCTCCTACAATGAGCAGTTCTTC. Translated, it gives CSSSGSSYNEQFF.

Comment on this clone: This sample includes further DNA sequences coding for the same CDR3. The gene calls are TRBV5-1 and TRBJ2-3; D gene uncertain. The CDR3 contains 15 residues. Trimming cost V 0 bases and J 0 bases, with 8 bases left between them. Looked up from germline, CDR1 is SGHRS and CDR2 is YFSETQ. The CDR3 loop reads CASSLGHTSTDTQYF. In DNA form, the CDR3 reads TGCGCCAGCAGCTTGGGTCATACTAGCACAGATACGCAGTATTTT.

The chain combines TRBV18 with TRBJ2-7; TRBD2 aligns across 9 bases. The CDR3 runs 14 residues. V lost 3 bases and J lost 3; bases outside the gene matches: 3. CDR1 is KGHSH, CDR2 LQKENI, per germline. CDR3 DNA sequence: TGTGCCAGCTCACCGACTAGCGGCTACTACGAGCAGTACTTC. Translated, it gives CASSPTSGYYEQYF. The full variable domain, its missing parts supplied by reference TRBV18 and TRBJ2-7, is NAGVMQNPRHLVRRRGQEARLRCSPMKGHSHVYWYRQLPEEGLKFMVYLQKENIIDESGMPKERFSAEFPKEGPSILRIQQVVRGDSAAYFCASSPTSGYYEQYFGPGTRLTVT.

The gene calls are TRBV9 and TRBJ2-7, with D perhaps TRBD1 or TRBD2 (5 bases each). The CDR3 covers 15 residues. Looked up from germline, CDR1 is SGDLS and CDR2 is YYNGEE. Trimming cost V 0 bases and J 2 bases, with 12 bases left between them. In DNA, the CDR3 is TGTGCCAGCAGCGTAGCCGGGACGAGTCCCTACGAGCAGTACTTC. It codes for CASSVAGTSPYEQYF.

The chain employs TRBV5-4 and TRBJ2-7, with 10 bases matching TRBD1. In germline, CDR1 is SGHNT, CDR2 YYREEE (reference sequence). Germline trimming cut 3 bases from V and 7 bases from J; bases unmatched to any gene: 13. The CDR3 spans 16 residues. The CDR3 loop is CASSSNPGTGVEEQYF. The CDR3 DNA reads TGTGCCAGCAGCTCTAATCCCGGGACAGGGGTAGAGGAGCAGTACTTC.

This rearrangement joins TRBV7-9 to TRBJ1-2, with TRBD1 matching 8 bases. The CDR3 length is 14 residues. The J segment lost 13 bases and the V segment lost 6 bases, leaving 16 bases of the junction unmatched. Per the germline V gene, CDR1 is SEHNR and CDR2 is FQNEAQ (reference sequence). CDR3 in amino acids: CASRLLRTGWLGTF. In DNA, the CDR3 is TGTGCCAGCAGACTATTAAGGACAGGGTGGTTAGGCACCTTC.

Only one count was recorded for this clone. This sequence joins TRBV5-1 and TRBJ2-1; 9 bases match TRBD2. The CDR3 extends over 16 amino acids. Germline V gives CDR1 SGHRS, CDR2 YFSETQ. The J segment lost 6 bases and the V segment lost 4 bases, leaving 11 bases of the junction unmatched. The CDR3 here is CASSPPGLAPANEQFF. The CDR3 DNA follows: TGCGCCAGCAGCCCCCCGGGACTAGCTCCCGCCAATGAGCAGTTCTTC. The variable domain in full, completed from reference TRBV5-1 and TRBJ2-1, reads KAGVTQTPRYLIKTRGQQVTLSCSPISGHRSVSWYQQTPGQGLQFLFEYFSETQRNKGNFPGRFSGRQFSNSRSEMNVSTLELGDSALYLCASSPPGLAPANEQFFGPGTRLTVL.

The V call is TRBV25-1, the J call TRBJ1-1, with D perhaps TRBD1 (5 bases). The CDR3 contains 15 residues. The V gene lost 4 bases and the J gene lost 4 bases, with 16 bases spanning the gap. CDR1 and CDR2 from the germline V gene are MGHDK and SYGVNS. The DNA of the CDR3 is TGTGCCAGCAGTGTCTTGGGCGGAGGGGCCACTGAAGCTTTCTTT. This gives the protein CASSVLGGGATEAFF.

This chain uses TRBV9 with TRBJ2-3; 7 bases are shared with TRBD2. This CDR3 has 14 amino acids. V dropped 7 bases and J dropped 1; count of bases not matched to a gene: 6. Germline V gene lookup returns CDR1 SGDLS and CDR2 YYNGEE. In DNA, the CDR3 is TGTGCCAGCTCTACGGGACTACGCACAGATACGCAGTATTTT. Translating gives CASSTGLRTDTQYF.

The chain carries TRBV7-3 and TRBJ1-1; D unclear. Germline V gene sequence: CDR1 SGHTA, CDR2 FQGTGA. V lost 5 bases to trimming and J lost 1 base, with 5 bases between them. The CDR3 consists of 12 residues. The CDR3 DNA reads as TGTGCCAGCAGCACCGGGAACACTGAAGCTTTCTTT. Translated: CASSTGNTEAFF. Variable domain in full (rest from reference TRBV7-3 and TRBJ1-1): GAGVSQTPSNKVTEKGKYVELRCDPISGHTALYWYRQSLGQGPEFLIYFQGTGAADDSGLPNDRFFAVRPEGSVSTLKIQRTERGDSAVYLCASSTGNTEAFFGQGTRLTVV.

V gene TRBV11-3 combines with J gene TRBJ2-4; D gene unclear. The CDR3 is 13 amino acids. V lost 5 bases to trimming and J lost 2 bases, with 7 bases between them. Looked up from germline, CDR1 is SGHNT and CDR2 is YENEEA. CDR3 DNA: TGTGCCAGCAGCGCGACAACCAAAAACATTCAGTACTTC. Translating gives CASSATTKNIQYF.

This chain connects TRBV5-1 to TRBJ2-1; TRBD2 might be the D (6 bases). Germline lookup yields CDR1 SGHRS and CDR2 YFSETQ. V was clipped by 4 bases and J by 0 bases, with 14 bases between them. CDR3 size: 16 residues. The CDR3 DNA reads TGCGCCAGCAGCCCGGTTGGAGGGAGCTCCTACAATGAGCAGTTCTTC. As protein: CASSPVGGSSYNEQFF.

The chain joins TRBV21-1 to TRBJ2-3; the tabulated D call, TRBD2, remains unverified against the DNA. TRBV21-1 is designated a pseudogene. The CDR3 sequence is 15 residues long. CDR3 DNA: TGTGCCAGCAGTAGCGGGAGACTTAGCACAGATACGCAGTATTTT. The encoded protein is CASSSGRLSTDTQYF.

V gene TRBV19 combines with J gene TRBJ2-1, with a weak D call TRBD2 (6 bases). This CDR3 is built from 15 residues. CDR1 and CDR2 (germline): LNHDA, SQIVND (reference sequence). The V gene lost 3 bases and the J gene lost 2 bases, with 11 bases spanning the gap. Here the CDR3 reads CASSMEGRAYNEQFF. CDR3 sequence (DNA): TGTGCCAGTAGTATGGAGGGCAGAGCCTACAATGAGCAGTTCTTC.

The gene calls are TRBV5-6 and TRBJ1-4; D is uncertain. V dropped 1 base and J dropped 7 bases, with 11 bases sitting between them. From germline, CDR1 is SGHDT and CDR2 YYEEEE. The CDR3 covers 14 residues. The chain's CDR3 is CASSLTGLGEKLFF. The CDR3 coding sequence is TGTGCCAGCAGCTTGACGGGGTTGGGTGAAAAACTGTTTTTT.

The J gene is TRBJ2-5, the V gene TRBV7-9; D remains unclear. V was cut by 1 base and J by 2 bases, with 11 bases left in between. The germline V gene encodes CDR1 SEHNR and CDR2 FQNEAQ (reference sequence). This CDR3 comprises 15 residues. The CDR3 coding sequence is TGTGCCAGCAGCTTAGGGTGGGAAGCTCAAGAGACCCAGTACTTC. It is translated as CASSLGWEAQETQYF.

This chain links TRBV7-2 with TRBJ2-3, with 9 bases matching TRBD2. The trim removed 6 bases at V and 4 bases at J, leaving 5 bases unmatched. The CDR3 sequence is 14 residues long. Per the germline V gene, CDR1 is SGHTA and CDR2 is FQGNSA. CDR3 coding DNA: TGTGCCAGCAGAAGGGCGGGAGGGTCAGATACGCAGTATTTT. Translated: CASRRAGGSDTQYF.

The gene calls are TRBV29-1 and TRBJ2-7; D ambiguous. In germline, CDR1 is SQVTM, CDR2 ANQGSEA. Trimming removed 1 base at V and 6 bases at J, with 10 bases between. The CDR3 is made up of 12 amino acids. The CDR3 protein is CSVEGLWGEQYF. DNA of the CDR3: TGCAGCGTTGAAGGGCTTTGGGGCGAGCAGTACTTC.

The chain recombines TRBV5-1 with TRBJ2-7, with a tentative D call TRBD1 (6 bases). Germline V gives CDR1 SGHRS, CDR2 YFSETQ. The CDR3 loop spans 14 amino acids. Trimming removed 2 bases from V and 5 bases from J, with 14 bases in between. The CDR3 loop reads CASSFRGGRDEQYF. In DNA form, the CDR3 reads TGCGCCAGCAGCTTCCGAGGGGGTCGGGACGAGCAGTACTTC.

This clone was recorded only once. The rearrangement uses TRBV28 and TRBJ1-4, with TRBD1 matching over 9 bases. V trimming: 3 bases; J trimming: 7 bases; junction bases outside the gene matches: 3. The CDR3 loop spans 14 amino acids. Looked up from germline, CDR1 is MDHEN and CDR2 is SYDVKM. CDR3 amino acids: CASSLTGGGEKLFF. In DNA form, the CDR3 reads TGTGCCAGCAGTTTGACAGGGGGAGGTGAAAAACTGTTTTTT.

This chain links TRBV25-1 with TRBJ1-4; no definite D call. V was clipped by 1 base and J by 8 bases, with 8 bases between them. CDR3 length equals 13 residues. CDR1 and CDR2 from the germline V gene are MGHDK and SYGVNS. In DNA, the CDR3 is TGTGCCAGCAGTGAATTGTGGAGGGAAAAACTGTTTTTT. Translated, it gives CASSELWREKLFF. Supplemented by reference TRBV25-1 and TRBJ1-4, the full variable domain reads EADIYQTPRYLVIGTGKKITLECSQTMGHDKMYWYQQDPGMELHLIHYSYGVNSTEKGDLSSESTVSRIRTEHFPLTLESARPSHTSQYLCASSELWREKLFFGSGTQLSVL.

This sequence joins TRBV4-1 and TRBJ1-1; D gene ambiguous. Germline V gene lookup returns CDR1 MGHRA and CDR2 YSYEKL. This CDR3 has 17 residues. The V end lost 1 base, the J end lost 4 bases, and 19 bases lay between the germline ends. DNA for the CDR3: TGCGCCAGCAGCCAAGTACCCTTAGGTCCGGGCGGCACTGAAGCTTTCTTT. Its translation is CASSQVPLGPGGTEAFF.